This T cell receptor beta chain emerged from a study of cytomegalovirus exposure and HLA in healthy donors. Study overall: Within the Caucasian-associated ancestry cluster were about 81% of the roughly 400 genotyped donors. Study results and caveats: Later, an analysis showed that TCR beta chains associated with HLA were more clonally expanded than others that were equally common. Another analysis was done later, and it associated more than 15,000 TCR beta sequences with HLA alleles at 0.05 false discovery rate.

A note on this clone: Its antigen is undetermined.

Germline assignment: CDR1 MNHNY and CDR2 SVGAGI (reference sequence). Deletions cut 2 bases from V and 6 bases from J, with 14 bases between. The CDR3 contains 14 residues. A multiplex PCR was run with 60 Vbeta primers and 13 Jbeta primers. Here immunoSEQ multiplex PCR was the method, and the copy in TCRdb shows in-frame clones only, minus some. This sample has fewer than 200,000 clones; around 68% occur once, and the top ten carry around 1.5%. The sequenced sample was PBMCs. J is TRBJ2-7 and V is TRBV6-6; D is unclear. This sequence was found in a girl between 10 and 17 years old in good health and CMV-seronegative. CDR3 sequence reads: CASSYTVPGGEQYF. CDR3 in DNA: TGTGCCAGCAGTTACACTGTCCCGGGTGGCGAGCAGTACTTC.